The clone carrying this T cell receptor (beta chain) was seen only a few times. Its antigen is unknown. This CDR3 comprises 14 residues. Trimming removed 6 bases at V and 1 base at J, with 10 bases between. The germline V gene encodes CDR1 MNHEY and CDR2 SVGEGT. Every participating donor contributed around 9.5 milliliters of peripheral blood through a draw. Combining a sample-barcoded 5' primer with a J-beta primer mix, a second PCR ran for about 7 to 12 cycles. TCRdb reprocessed the 5' RACE reads with MiXCR, giving one entry per CDR3 protein. The table shows some 1.5 million distinct CDR3 sequences, with 28% occurring only once. The data belong to a study of blood T cells in healthy people across ages. Overall study results and limits: Estimated diversity, derived from one million T cells, was regarded as an underestimate. TCR beta diversity per million T cells fell roughly linearly with age.

The source is a young woman in good health. The material sequenced was blood. The genes are TRBV6-2 or TRBV6-3 and TRBJ1-5; D is unclear. In DNA form, the CDR3 reads TGTGCCAGCAGCCCCGAAAGGAGCAATCAGCCCCAGCATTTT. Translating gives CASSPERSNQPQHF.